Following are 6 T cell receptor beta chains from one sample sequenced in a study of naive and memory T cell subsets. An oligonucleotide containing a UMI was ligated to the 3' end of TCR cDNA. Four PCR rounds used nested alpha and beta constant region primers plus the SP2 primer. A single record per CDR3 protein comes from TCRdb applying MiXCR to the 5' RACE reads. The repertoire consists of about 62,000 distinct CDR3 sequences, with 6% to 8.5% occurring once and the leading ten covering 15% to 20%. The source is a female donor in good health.

This clonotype was detected only a few times. The chain joins TRBV6-1 to TRBJ1-2; D not certain. The germline gives CDR1 MNHNS, CDR2 SASEGT. Trimming stripped 2 bases from V and 1 base from J, with 11 bases between. This CDR3 contains 15 residues. The CDR3 protein is CASSEMAGNNYGYTF. In DNA form, the CDR3 reads TGTGCCAGCAGTGAAATGGCCGGCAATAACTATGGCTACACCTTC.

The chain joins TRBV3-1 to TRBJ2-5; D may be TRBD2 (6 bases). This CDR3 region has 13 residues. CDR1 and CDR2 from the germline V gene are LGHDT and YNNKEL (reference sequence). Trimming took off 3 bases at V and 7 bases at J, with 12 bases between the two ends. CDR3 loop: CASSQWGVWTQYF. CDR3 coding DNA: TGTGCCAGCAGCCAGTGGGGGGTTTGGACCCAGTACTTC.

This chain uses TRBV9 with TRBJ1-1; weak D call: TRBD1 (6 bases). The V end was cut by 3 bases, the J end by 11 bases, with 23 bases between. The CDR3 covers 15 residues. CDR1 is SGDLS and CDR2 is YYNGEE in the germline V gene. CDR3 bases: TGTGCCAGCAGCGCCTACGCCAACAGGGATGTAGTGGCTTTCTTT. This translates into CASSAYANRDVVAFF.

There are many counts of this clonotype. This chain links TRBV15 with TRBJ1-1, with D unresolved. V was clipped by 5 bases and J by 5 bases, with 15 bases between them. The CDR3 has 14 residues. Germline V gene data show CDR1 as LNHNV and CDR2 as YYDKDF (reference sequence). CDR3 amino acids: CATSPSWPGTEAFF. The CDR3 DNA sequence: TGTGCCACCAGCCCCTCATGGCCGGGGACTGAAGCTTTCTTT.

This clonotype was counted ten times or more. The rearrangement joins TRBV4-2 to TRBJ1-2, with TRBD1 identical over 7 bases. Germline CDR1 is LGHNA and CDR2 is YNFKEQ. This CDR3 is 16 amino acids long. After removal of 1 base from V and 8 bases from J, the junction contained 13 bases not matched to a gene. CDR3 region: CASSQVQAGGVGGYTF. As DNA, the CDR3 is TGTGCCAGCAGCCAAGTTCAAGCAGGGGGAGTGGGGGGCTACACCTTC.

The V and J genes are TRBV27 and TRBJ1-5, with 7 positions matching TRBD1. CDR1 is MNHEY, CDR2 SMNVEV, per germline (reference sequence). There are 15 residues in the CDR3. The V and J ends lost 7 bases and 0 bases, in that order; junction bases with no gene match: 6. CDR3 region: CASKPGQNSNQPQHF. CDR3 nucleotide sequence: TGTGCCAGCAAACCGGGACAGAATAGCAATCAGCCCCAGCATTTT.